The next 24 T cell receptor beta chains were all read from a single sample in a study of T cells in Graves' hyperthyroidism and ophthalmopathy. Authors of the study amplified TCR beta CDR3 regions from RNA transcripts. HTBI primers were used for first-round RT-PCR of the TCR CDR3. A single record per CDR3 protein comes from TCRdb applying MiXCR to the multiplex PCR reads. The sample includes about 700,000 distinct CDR3 sequences, approximately 15% of them seen just once. Sequencing used blood. The receptor set was obtained from a woman between 18 and 30 years old with Graves' hyperthyroidism.

About this clonotype: This clone may be a read error of a much larger clone one base away. The CDR3, as DNA: TGTGCCTGCAGCCGTGAAAACAGGGCGACCGGGGAGCTGTTTTTT. Translation gives CACSRENRATGELFF. The chain couples TRBV3-1 to TRBJ2-2; D possibly corresponds to TRBD1 (6 bases). The CDR3 sequence is 15 residues long. CDR1 and CDR2 (germline): LGHDT, YNNKEL (reference sequence). The whole variable domain, remainder taken from reference TRBV3-1 and TRBJ2-2, is DTAVSQTPKYLVTQMGNDKSIKCEQNLGHDTMYWYKQDSKKFLKIMFSYNNKELIINETVPNRFSPKSPDKAHLNLHINSLELGDSAVYFCACSRENRATGELFFGEGSRLTVL.

The V call is TRBV6-1, the J call TRBJ2-3; 7 bases are shared with TRBD1. J gave up 5 bases and V 0 bases, and 11 bases lay outside the gene matches. CDR3 length equals 17 residues. Germline lookup yields CDR1 MNHNS and CDR2 SASEGT. CDR3 sequence (DNA): TGTGCCAGCAGTGAAGCGATCGTGACAGGGAGAGGAGATACGCAGTATTTT. Its protein product is CASSEAIVTGRGDTQYF.

This clonotype appeared many times. CDR3 nucleotides: TGTGCCAGCAGCTTCCGGGCTCCGGGGGAGCTGTTTTTT. This sequence encodes CASSFRAPGELFF. The rearrangement joins TRBV3-1 to TRBJ2-2; no reliable D call. Germline V gene data show CDR1 as LGHDT and CDR2 as YNNKEL (reference sequence). The CDR3 has 13 amino acids. V lost 5 bases and J lost 8, with 12 bases in between. The full variable domain, rest sourced from reference TRBV3-1 and TRBJ2-2, is DTAVSQTPKYLVTQMGNDKSIKCEQNLGHDTMYWYKQDSKKFLKIMFSYNNKELIINETVPNRFSPKSPDKAHLNLHINSLELGDSAVYFCASSFRAPGELFFGEGSRLTVL.

Remarks on this clonotype: The junction departs from germline at one end; a sequencing error may be responsible. The chain has TRBV12-3 or TRBV12-4 and TRBJ2-7; D tentatively fits TRBD1 or TRBD2 (5 bases each). This CDR3 is 16 amino acids long. CDR3 coding DNA: TGTGCCGGCAGTTCTTCCGGGACGGAATTTAGGCACGAGCAGTACTTC. The encoded protein is CAGSSSGTEFRHEQYF.

The V gene is TRBV5-8, the J gene TRBJ2-1, with 7 nucleotides matching TRBD2. The V and J ends lost 0 bases and 8 bases, in that order; junction bases with no gene match: 14. The CDR3 runs to 17 residues. Germline V CDR1 and CDR2: SGHTS, YDEGEE. CDR3 sequence reads: CASSLARGSGSSDEQFF. Here the CDR3 DNA reads TGTGCCAGCAGCTTGGCCCGAGGTAGCGGGTCATCCGATGAGCAGTTCTTC.

At least ten counts were recorded for this clonotype. The V and J genes are TRBV7-8 and TRBJ2-7; D is uncertain. Trimming removed 5 bases at V and 5 bases at J, with 13 bases between. CDR3 size: 13 residues. Germline V gives CDR1 SGHVS, CDR2 FQNEAQ. CDR3 amino acids: CASSERPLDEQYF. CDR3 coding DNA: TGTGCCAGCAGCGAACGCCCGTTGGACGAGCAGTACTTC. Full variable domain (remainder filled in from reference TRBV7-8 and TRBJ2-7): GAGVSQSPRYKVAKRGQDVALRCDPISGHVSLFWYQQALGQGPEFLTYFQNEAQLDKSGLPSDRFFAERPEGSVSTLKIQRTQQEDSAVYLCASSERPLDEQYFGPGTRLTVT.

The chain couples TRBV6-1 to TRBJ2-4; TRBD1 might be the D (6 bases). Germline V gives CDR1 MNHNS, CDR2 SASEGT. CDR3 size: 16 residues. Trimming left V 6 bases short and J 8 bases short, with 23 bases between. The chain's CDR3 is CASSRTHQQGQDIQYF. Written as DNA, the CDR3 is TGTGCCAGCAGCCGAACCCACCAACAGGGACAAGACATTCAGTACTTC.

This clonotype appeared many times. This sequence joins TRBV18 and TRBJ1-4; 8 nucleotides match TRBD1. Germline V lookup: CDR1 KGHSH, CDR2 LQKENI. This CDR3 contains 16 residues. After removal of 4 bases from V and 2 bases from J, the junction contained 6 bases not matched to a gene. The CDR3 bases are TGTGCCAGCTCACTCGCTCGGACAGGGACTAATGAAAAACTGTTTTTT. Protein: CASSLARTGTNEKLFF. Filled out from reference TRBV18 and TRBJ1-4, the complete variable domain reads NAGVMQNPRHLVRRRGQEARLRCSPMKGHSHVYWYRQLPEEGLKFMVYLQKENIIDESGMPKERFSAEFPKEGPSILRIQQVVRGDSAAYFCASSLARTGTNEKLFFGSGTQLSVL.

There are a few counts of this clonotype. This chain joins TRBV12-3 or TRBV12-4 and TRBJ2-3; D perhaps matches TRBD2 (6 bases). This CDR3 region has 14 residues. Trimming pared 7 bases from V and 3 bases from J, leaving 14 bases between. CDR3 in DNA: TGTGCCAGCACCCTGGGACTCCTAACAGATACGCAGTATTTT. It encodes CASTLGLLTDTQYF.

This clonotype was seen more than once but under ten times. A read error may explain this, as a much larger clone is one base away. This chain connects TRBV12-3 or TRBV12-4 to TRBJ2-5; D gene ambiguous. The CDR3 loop spans 12 amino acids. The CDR3 DNA reads as TGTGCCAGCAGTTTCCTACAGAGAGAACCGCACTTC. It specifies CASSFLQREPHF.

This clonotype was seen only a few times. The chain is built from TRBV7-2 and TRBJ2-1; D might be TRBD2 (5 bases). V lost 7 bases and J 0 bases, leaving 13 bases between the germline ends. This CDR3 comprises 15 residues. Looked up from germline, CDR1 is SGHTA and CDR2 is FQGNSA. CDR3 protein: CASIRELSSYNEQFF. CDR3 sequence (DNA): TGTGCCAGCATTAGGGAGTTAAGCTCCTACAATGAGCAGTTCTTC.

The chain uses TRBV2 and TRBJ1-3, with D possibly being TRBD1 (5 bases). The V end lost 3 bases, the J end lost 4 bases, and 10 bases lay between the germline ends. The CDR3 totals 14 residues. The germline CDR1 and CDR2 sequences are SNHLY and FYNNEI. CDR3 residues: CASSDAGFGNTIYF. The CDR3 nucleotides read TGTGCCAGCAGTGACGCAGGGTTCGGAAACACCATATATTTT.

In DNA, the CDR3 is TGCAGCGTTGTGCCCGGGACACCGAACGAGCAGTACTTC. As protein: CSVVPGTPNEQYF. This chain connects TRBV29-1 to TRBJ2-7; the D gene is possibly TRBD1 (6 bases). V dropped 4 bases and J dropped 5 bases, with 15 bases sitting between them. Germline CDR1 and CDR2: SQVTM and ANQGSEA. This CDR3 has 13 residues.

This clonotype occurred many times. The chain joins TRBV7-2 to TRBJ1-1; D uncertain. Per germline, CDR1 SGHTA and CDR2 FQGNSA. V lost 1 base and J lost 1, with 7 bases in between. The CDR3 spans 14 residues. CDR3 DNA sequence: TGTGCCAGCAGCTTAGGGAGTGCGAACACTGAAGCTTTCTTT. Translation: CASSLGSANTEAFF.

In its sample, this clonotype was seen a few times. The chain joins TRBV5-1 to TRBJ1-1, with a weak D call TRBD1 (6 bases). The germline gives CDR1 SGHRS, CDR2 YFSETQ. Trimming stripped 0 bases from V and 7 bases from J, with 10 bases between. CDR3 length equals 13 residues. The CDR3 region is CASSLEGGFEAFF. The CDR3 DNA is TGCGCCAGCAGCTTGGAAGGGGGGTTTGAAGCTTTCTTT. The full variable domain, with the rest looked up from reference TRBV5-1 and TRBJ1-1, is KAGVTQTPRYLIKTRGQQVTLSCSPISGHRSVSWYQQTPGQGLQFLFEYFSETQRNKGNFPGRFSGRQFSNSRSEMNVSTLELGDSALYLCASSLEGGFEAFFGQGTRLTVV.

This clonotype has ten or more counts. The chain uses TRBV7-6 and TRBJ2-1, with 8 nucleotides matching TRBD2. The CDR3 length is 16 residues. CDR1 and CDR2 from the germline V gene are SGHVS and FNYEAQ. The J segment lost 2 bases and the V segment lost 2 bases, leaving 5 bases of the junction unmatched. The CDR3 protein is CASSLLAGSAYNEQFF. DNA for the CDR3: TGTGCCAGCAGCTTACTAGCGGGTTCCGCCTACAATGAGCAGTTCTTC.

A few counts support this clonotype. This chain joins TRBV27 and TRBJ1-2; perhaps TRBD1 as D (5 bases). The V gene lost 9 bases and the J gene lost 2 bases, with 13 bases spanning the gap. The germline V gene encodes CDR1 MNHEY and CDR2 SMNVEV (reference sequence). CDR3 size: 13 residues. The CDR3 protein is CASETDLNYGYTF. For the CDR3, the DNA is TGTGCCAGTGAGACAGATCTAAACTATGGCTACACCTTC.

This clonotype was counted ten times or more. CDR3: CASTARTGKLGEVHYEQYF. DNA of the CDR3: TGTGCCAGCACCGCCCGGACAGGAAAACTTGGTGAGGTTCATTACGAGCAGTACTTC. The chain couples TRBV27 to TRBJ2-7; 7 nucleotides align to TRBD1. The V segment lost 7 bases and the J segment 4 bases; nucleotides outside the gene matches: 25. This CDR3 is 19 amino acids long. Germline values: CDR1 MNHEY, CDR2 SMNVEV (reference sequence).

This clonotype was picked up a small number of times. In nucleotides, the CDR3 is TGTGCCAGCTCACCCCCCGGACTAGCGGGAGTTGAGCAGTTCTTC. Translated: CASSPPGLAGVEQFF. This sequence joins TRBV18 and TRBJ2-1; TRBD2 agrees at 13 bases. The CDR3 is made up of 15 amino acids. The J segment lost 9 bases and the V segment lost 3 bases, leaving 5 bases of the junction unmatched. Germline assignment: CDR1 KGHSH and CDR2 LQKENI.

This clonotype was recorded at least ten times. CDR3 sequence: CASSIPDSYEQYF. CDR3 DNA: TGTGCCAGCAGTATCCCTGACTCCTACGAGCAGTACTTC. The chain has TRBV28 and TRBJ2-7; D remains ambiguous. Per germline, CDR1 MDHEN and CDR2 SYDVKM. The CDR3 runs to 13 residues. Between the trimmed V and J ends, which lost 5 bases and 0 bases, there was a span of 8 bases.

V usage is TRBV19 and J usage is TRBJ2-1, with 13 bases that match TRBD2. With 3 bases clipped from V and 0 bases from J, the junction kept 17 bases outside the gene matches. The germline gives CDR1 LNHDA, CDR2 SQIVND (reference sequence). The CDR3 is 22 amino acids. CDR3: CASSMRIVGTSGRALSYNEQFF. The CDR3 nucleotides are TGTGCCAGTAGTATGAGAATTGTTGGAACTAGCGGGAGGGCCCTCTCCTACAATGAGCAGTTCTTC. The whole variable domain, remainder taken from reference TRBV19 and TRBJ2-1, is DGGITQSPKYLFRKEGQNVTLSCEQNLNHDAMYWYRQDPGQGLRLIYYSQIVNDFQKGDIAEGYSVSREKKESFPLTVTSAQKNPTAFYLCASSMRIVGTSGRALSYNEQFFGPGTRLTVL.

This clonotype appeared many times. The genes are TRBV2 and TRBJ2-3, with D unresolved. CDR1 and CDR2 (germline): SNHLY, FYNNEI. Between the trimmed V and J ends, which lost 2 bases and 0 bases, there was a span of 9 bases. The CDR3 is made up of 15 amino acids. CDR3 DNA: TGTGCCAGCAGTGAAACTGACCCTAGCACAGATACGCAGTATTTT. Translation: CASSETDPSTDTQYF.

This clonotype was seen ten or more times. The rearrangement uses TRBV3-1 and TRBJ1-2, with D unresolved. The V gene lost 1 base and the J gene lost 8 bases, with 8 bases spanning the gap. The germline CDR1 and CDR2 sequences are LGHDT and YNNKEL (reference sequence). The CDR3 sequence is 12 residues long. CDR3 amino acids: CASSQARFGYTF. The CDR3 DNA reads as TGTGCCAGCAGCCAAGCTAGGTTCGGCTACACCTTC.

This clonotype was recorded at least ten times. The rearrangement uses TRBV2 and TRBJ1-1; 8 nucleotides line up with TRBD1. V trimming: 6 bases; J trimming: 5 bases; junction bases outside the gene matches: 5. The CDR3 sequence is 13 residues long. Germline values: CDR1 SNHLY, CDR2 FYNNEI. The CDR3 DNA is TGTGCCAGCAGAGGACAGGGAGTGACTGAAGCTTTCTTT. This encodes CASRGQGVTEAFF.